The sequence of this TCR beta chain was determined in a study of blood T cell repertoires in COVID-19. Germline V gene sequence: CDR1 SNHLY, CDR2 FYNNEI. V lost 3 bases and J 14 bases, leaving 5 bases between the germline ends. This CDR3 region has 10 residues. Method: immunoSEQ multiplex PCR; TCRdb's copy keeps in-frame clones and lacks some. The profile shows under 150,000 clones, roughly 80% of them singletons. The V call is TRBV2, the J call TRBJ1-6, with D uncertain. This TCR was sampled from a woman in her thirties or forties with acute or convalescent COVID-19. The sequenced sample consisted of peripheral blood. CDR3 sequence (DNA): TGTGCCAGCAGTGACCGTGCCCTCCACTTT. Translation: CASSDRALHF.